The present T cell receptor (beta chain) was sequenced within a study of shared clonotypes between healthy human individuals. Overall study context: The composition of the donors was a couple of women and a few men aged 18 to 49. General study findings and limits: Investigators collected only blood, and repertoires in tissues likely differ.

Researchers divided each subset's genomic DNA evenly across several immunoSEQ plates. Sequencing was performed with immunoSEQ multiplex PCR; in TCRdb, only in-frame clones are kept and a portion is missing. The sample carries around 2.3 million clones, almost 96% recorded once. This CDR3 is built from 17 residues. V lost 0 bases, J lost 0 bases, and 10 bases lay in between. CDR1 is SGHRS and CDR2 is YFSETQ in the germline V gene. About this clone: Its antigen is not identified.

The CD4+ fraction was divided into a CD45RA+ naive subset and a CD45RA-negative memory subset. The source material was naive CD4+ T cells sorted from blood. Subset: CD45RA+ positively selected. This receptor was taken from a man aged 18 to 30 in good health. The V and J genes are TRBV5-1 and TRBJ2-6; no firm D call. CDR3 sequence: CASSLAGQNSGANVLTF. The CDR3 DNA reads TGCGCCAGCAGCTTGGCTGGGCAAAACTCTGGGGCCAACGTCCTGACTTTC.